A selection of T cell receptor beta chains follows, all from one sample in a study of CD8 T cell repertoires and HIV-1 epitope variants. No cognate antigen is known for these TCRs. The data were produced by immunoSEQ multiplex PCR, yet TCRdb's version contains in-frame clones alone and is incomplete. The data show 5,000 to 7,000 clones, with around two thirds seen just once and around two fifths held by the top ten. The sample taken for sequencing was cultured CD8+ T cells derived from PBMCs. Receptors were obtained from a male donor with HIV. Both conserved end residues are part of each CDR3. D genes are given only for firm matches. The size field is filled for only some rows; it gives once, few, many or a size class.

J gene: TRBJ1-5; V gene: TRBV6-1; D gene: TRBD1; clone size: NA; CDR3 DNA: TGTGCCAGCAACTACAGGGGAGGCAGCAATCAGCCCCAGCATTTT; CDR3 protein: CASNYRGGSNQPQHF
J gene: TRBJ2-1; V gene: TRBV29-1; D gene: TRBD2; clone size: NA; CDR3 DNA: TGCAGCGTTGAAGGAGGCCAAGGACTAGCGGGAGGTCGCTACAATGAGCAGTTCTTC; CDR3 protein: CSVEGGQGLAGGRYNEQFF
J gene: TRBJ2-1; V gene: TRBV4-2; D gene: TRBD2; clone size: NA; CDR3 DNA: TGTGCCAGCAGCCAAGTTTCTGTCGCCAGGACTAGGGACAATGAGCAGTTCTTC; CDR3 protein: CASSQVSVARTRDNEQFF
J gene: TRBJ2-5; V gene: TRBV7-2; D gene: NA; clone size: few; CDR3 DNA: TGTGCCAGCAGCTTAGATAGTTCGGGGGGCGCTGAGACCCAGTACTTC; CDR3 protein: CASSLDSSGGAETQYF
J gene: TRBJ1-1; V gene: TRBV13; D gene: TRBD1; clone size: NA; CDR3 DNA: TGTGCCAGCAGCTCGGGACAGGGGGCGGGCACTGAAGCTTTCTTT; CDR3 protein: CASSSGQGAGTEAFF
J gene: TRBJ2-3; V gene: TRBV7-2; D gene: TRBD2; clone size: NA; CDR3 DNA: TGTGCCAGCAGCTCTACCGGGACTAGCCAAGTAGGGACAGATACGCAGTATTTT; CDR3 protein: CASSSTGTSQVGTDTQYF
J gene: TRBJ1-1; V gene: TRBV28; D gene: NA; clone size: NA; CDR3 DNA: TGTGCCAGCAGTTCGGGCTCAAGCCCTGAAGCTTTCTTT; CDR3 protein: CASSSGSSPEAFF
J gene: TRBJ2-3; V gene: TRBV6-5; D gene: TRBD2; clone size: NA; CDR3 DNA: TGTGCCAGCAGTTACTCGACTAGCGGGAGTACAGATACGCAGTATTTT; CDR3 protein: CASSYSTSGSTDTQYF
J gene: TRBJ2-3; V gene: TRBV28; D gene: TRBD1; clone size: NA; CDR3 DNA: TGTGCCAGCAGTCCGGGACAGGGGTTTCCCGCTAGCACAGATACGCAGTATTTT; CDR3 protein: CASSPGQGFPASTDTQYF
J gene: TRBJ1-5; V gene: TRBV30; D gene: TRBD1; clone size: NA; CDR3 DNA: TGTGCCTGGAGTTACAGGGGGGTATATAGCAATCAGCCCCAGCATTTT; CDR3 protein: CAWSYRGVYSNQPQHF
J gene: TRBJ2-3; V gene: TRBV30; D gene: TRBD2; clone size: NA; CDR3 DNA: TGTGCCTCCGACCTACTAGCGGGGGGGGGTCTAGGCACAGATACGCAGTATTTT; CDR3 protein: CASDLLAGGGLGTDTQYF
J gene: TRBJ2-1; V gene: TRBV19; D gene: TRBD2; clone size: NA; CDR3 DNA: TGTGCCAGTAGTATAGATCCAACTAGCGGGAGTAATGAGCAGTTCTTC; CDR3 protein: CASSIDPTSGSNEQFF
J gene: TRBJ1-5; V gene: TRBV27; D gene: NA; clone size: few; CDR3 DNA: TGTGCCAGCAGTTTACGGACGGATGGGCAGCCCCAGCATTTT; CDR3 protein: CASSLRTDGQPQHF
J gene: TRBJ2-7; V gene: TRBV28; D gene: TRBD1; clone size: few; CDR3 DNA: TGTGCCAGCAAGGACAGGGTAATCAACGAGCAGTACTTC; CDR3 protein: CASKDRVINEQYF
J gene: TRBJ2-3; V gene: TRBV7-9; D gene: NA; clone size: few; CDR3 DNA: TGTGCCAGCAGCCCTTTAACAGGGACGGCAGATACGCAGTATTTT; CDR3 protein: CASSPLTGTADTQYF
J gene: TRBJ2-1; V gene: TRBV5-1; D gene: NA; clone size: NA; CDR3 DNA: TGCGCCAGCAGCTTGGTGGAGGATGAGCAGTTCTTC; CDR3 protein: CASSLVEDEQFF
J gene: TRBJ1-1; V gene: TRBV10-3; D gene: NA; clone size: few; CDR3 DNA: TGTGCCATCAGTGAGCCTACGACAGCCAACACTGAAGCTTTCTTT; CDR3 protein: CAISEPTTANTEAFF
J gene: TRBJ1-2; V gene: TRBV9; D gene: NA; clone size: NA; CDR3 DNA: TGTGCCAGCAGCGTACCGGGTTCTGTGAACAACCCTAACTATGGCTACACCTTC; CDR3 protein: CASSVPGSVNNPNYGYTF
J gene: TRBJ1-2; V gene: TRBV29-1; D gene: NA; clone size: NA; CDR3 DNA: TGCAGCGTTGAAGCCGAGCCCGGGACAACTAACTATGGCTACACCTTC; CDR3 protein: CSVEAEPGTTNYGYTF
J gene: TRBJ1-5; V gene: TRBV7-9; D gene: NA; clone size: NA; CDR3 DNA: TGTGCCAGCAGCTTAGAACGCCAGCCCCAGCATTTT; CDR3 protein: CASSLERQPQHF
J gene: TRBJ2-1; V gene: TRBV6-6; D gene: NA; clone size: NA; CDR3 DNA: TGTGCCAGCAGCCGACCCTACAATGAGCAGTTCTTC; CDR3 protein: CASSRPYNEQFF
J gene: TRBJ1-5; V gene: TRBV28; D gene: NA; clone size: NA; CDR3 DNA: TGTGCCAGCGAGATAAGCAATCAGCCCCAGCATTTT; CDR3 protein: CASEISNQPQHF
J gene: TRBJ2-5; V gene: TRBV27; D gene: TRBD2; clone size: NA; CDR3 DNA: TGTGCCAGCAGTGCCGCAATCGGGGGGGGACAAGAGACCCAGTACTTC; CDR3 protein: CASSAAIGGGQETQYF
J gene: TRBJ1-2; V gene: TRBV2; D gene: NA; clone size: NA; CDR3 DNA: TGTGCCAGCAGTGAAGCGCTTGGGCAGTCCTATGGCTACACCTTC; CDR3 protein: CASSEALGQSYGYTF
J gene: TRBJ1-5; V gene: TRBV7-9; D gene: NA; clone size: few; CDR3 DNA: TGTGCCAGCAGCTTAGGTACAGATCAGCCCCAGCATTTT; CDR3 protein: CASSLGTDQPQHF
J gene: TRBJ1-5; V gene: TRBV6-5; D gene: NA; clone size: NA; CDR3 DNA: TGTGCCAGCAGCGGGGGGTCCAGTCCACAGCCCCAGCATTTT; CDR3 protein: CASSGGSSPQPQHF
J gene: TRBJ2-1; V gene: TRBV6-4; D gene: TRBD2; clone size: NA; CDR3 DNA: TGTGCCAGCAGTGATACTAGCGGGGGGGCCGATGAGCAGTTCTTC; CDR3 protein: CASSDTSGGADEQFF
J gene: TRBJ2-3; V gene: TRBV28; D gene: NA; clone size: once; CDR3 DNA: TGTGCCAGCAGTTCGGGCCTTACTAGCACAGATACGCAGTATTTT; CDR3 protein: CASSSGLTSTDTQYF
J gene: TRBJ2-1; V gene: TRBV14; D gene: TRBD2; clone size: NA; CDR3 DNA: TGTGCCAGCAGCCCCTCCGGCGGGAGGCCTTCTTACAATGAGCAGTTCTTC; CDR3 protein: CASSPSGGRPSYNEQFF
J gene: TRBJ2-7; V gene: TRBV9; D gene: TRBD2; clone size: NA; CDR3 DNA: TGTGCCAGCAGTGGTGGCGGGGGGGCTGACGAGCAGTACTTC; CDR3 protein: CASSGGGGADEQYF
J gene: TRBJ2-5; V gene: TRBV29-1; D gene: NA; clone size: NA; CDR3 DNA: TGCAGCGTCGAAGAGACAGAGACCCAGTACTTC; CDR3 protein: CSVEETETQYF
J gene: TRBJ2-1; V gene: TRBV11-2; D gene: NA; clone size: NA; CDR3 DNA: TGTGCCAGCAGCCTTAGTGGGAGATACAATGAGCAGTTCTTC; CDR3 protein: CASSLSGRYNEQFF
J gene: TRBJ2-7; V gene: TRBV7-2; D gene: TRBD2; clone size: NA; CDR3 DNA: TGTGCCAGCAGCTCCAGGGGGGGACTAGCGTACGAGCAGTACTTC; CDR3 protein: CASSSRGGLAYEQYF
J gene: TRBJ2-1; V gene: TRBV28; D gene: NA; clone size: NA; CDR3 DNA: TGTGCCAGCAGTGTAACCGGGAGATCGAATGAGCAGTTCTTC; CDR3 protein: CASSVTGRSNEQFF
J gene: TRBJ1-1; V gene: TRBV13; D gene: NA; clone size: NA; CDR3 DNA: TGTGCCAGCAGCTTAGGGGGGCACGGCGGCACTGAAGCTTTCTTT; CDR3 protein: CASSLGGHGGTEAFF
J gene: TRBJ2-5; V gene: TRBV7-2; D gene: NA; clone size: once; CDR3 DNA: TGTGCCAGCAGCTTAGAGTGGGAAGAGACCCAGTACTTC; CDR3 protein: CASSLEWEETQYF
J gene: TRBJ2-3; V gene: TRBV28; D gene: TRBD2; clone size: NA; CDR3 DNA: TGTGCCAGCAGTTTACTAGCGGGGGATTACGTTAGCACAGATACGCAGTATTTT; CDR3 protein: CASSLLAGDYVSTDTQYF
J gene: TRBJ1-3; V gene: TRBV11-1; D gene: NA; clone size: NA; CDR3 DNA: TGTGCCAGCAGCTTACCGGTGGGGACTGGAAACACCATATATTTT; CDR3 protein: CASSLPVGTGNTIYF
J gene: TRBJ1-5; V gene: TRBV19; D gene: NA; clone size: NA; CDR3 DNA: TGTGCCAGTAGTCCGGCAGGGAGTGGACAGCCCCAGCATTTT; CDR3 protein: CASSPAGSGQPQHF
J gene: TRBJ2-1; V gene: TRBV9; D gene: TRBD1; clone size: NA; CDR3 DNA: TGTGCCAGCAGCGTAGTTCGGACAGGGTATAATGAGCAGTTCTTC; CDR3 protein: CASSVVRTGYNEQFF
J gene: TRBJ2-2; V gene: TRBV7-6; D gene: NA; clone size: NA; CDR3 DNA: TGTGCCAGCAGCTTAAGTGGAGGGGCGGGCGGGGAGCTGTTTTTT; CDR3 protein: CASSLSGGAGGELFF
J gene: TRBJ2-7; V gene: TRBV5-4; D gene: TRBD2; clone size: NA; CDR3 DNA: TGTGCCAGCAGCTTGCCCCTCGAAGGCGGGGGGGGTGAGCAGTACTTC; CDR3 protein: CASSLPLEGGGGEQYF
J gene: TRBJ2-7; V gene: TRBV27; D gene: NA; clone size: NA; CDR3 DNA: TGTGCCAGCAGGCAGTCGTACGTCACTTGGGACGAGCAGTACTTC; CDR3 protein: CASRQSYVTWDEQYF
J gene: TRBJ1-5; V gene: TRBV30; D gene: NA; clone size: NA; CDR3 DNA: TGTGCCTGGAGTCCCCGGGGGGATCAGCCCCAGCATTTT; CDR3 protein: CAWSPRGDQPQHF
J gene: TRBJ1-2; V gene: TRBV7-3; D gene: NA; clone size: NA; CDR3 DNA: TGTGCCAGCAGCGATGGGGGAGGGGATCAGGGTAGAGGCTACACCTTC; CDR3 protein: CASSDGGGDQGRGYTF
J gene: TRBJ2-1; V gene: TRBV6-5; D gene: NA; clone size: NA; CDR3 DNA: TGTGCCAGCAGTTACGATTGGGCGGGGTCCTACAATGAGCAGTTCTTC; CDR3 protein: CASSYDWAGSYNEQFF
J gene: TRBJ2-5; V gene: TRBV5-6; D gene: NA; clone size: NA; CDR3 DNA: TGTGCCAGCAGCACCGGACCTAAAGGGACCCAGTACTTC; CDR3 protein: CASSTGPKGTQYF
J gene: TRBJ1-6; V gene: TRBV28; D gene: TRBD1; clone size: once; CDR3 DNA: TGTGCCAGCAGTTCGGGACAGGGCGATTCACCCCTCCACTTT; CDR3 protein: CASSSGQGDSPLHF
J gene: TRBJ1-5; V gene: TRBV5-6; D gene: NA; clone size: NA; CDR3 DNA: TGTGCCAGCAGCTTCCAGGGGCCGGGTCGTGGCAGCAATCAGCCCCAGCATTTT; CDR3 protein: CASSFQGPGRGSNQPQHF
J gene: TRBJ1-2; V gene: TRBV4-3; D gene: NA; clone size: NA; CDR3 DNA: TGCGCCAGCAGCCAAGGTCGGGTTTCCTATGGCTACACCTTC; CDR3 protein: CASSQGRVSYGYTF
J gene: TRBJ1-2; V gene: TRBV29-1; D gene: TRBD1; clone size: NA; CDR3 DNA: TGCAGCGCCCAGGAGGGGGACAGCTATGGCTACACCTTC; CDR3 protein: CSAQEGDSYGYTF
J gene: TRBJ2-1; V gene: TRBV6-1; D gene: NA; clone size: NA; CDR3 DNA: TGTGCCAGCGAGGAGGGCCTAAGTAAGGAGCAGTTCTTC; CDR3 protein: CASEEGLSKEQFF
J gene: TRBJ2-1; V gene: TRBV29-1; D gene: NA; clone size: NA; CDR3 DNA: TGCAGCGTTGAAGGCAATGAGCAGTTCTTC; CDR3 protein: CSVEGNEQFF